The 3 T cell receptor beta chains below were found in one sample sequenced in a study of beta chain features in type 1 diabetes. Whole-study findings and limits: Moderate yet significant TCRB CDR3 shortening was seen in Type 1 diabetes patients in all four CD4+ subsets.

Isolated RNA was reverse transcribed in full, so expressed TCRB transcripts were sequenced. The method was immunoSEQ multiplex PCR; TCRdb's version includes in-frame clones alone and lacks a portion of them. This table holds over 600,000 clones, around 11% found once. Antigen specificity for these receptors is unknown. Material for sequencing was naive CD4+ T cells from blood. These receptors were taken from a man aged 25 to 40 with type 1 diabetes.

The chain is built from TRBV27 and TRBJ1-5; no firm D call. CDR1 and CDR2 from the germline V gene are MNHEY and SMNVEV (reference sequence). The CDR3 sequence is 14 residues long. The germline V and J ends were trimmed by 6 bases and 5 bases, with 14 bases remaining between them. For the CDR3, the DNA is TGTGCCAGCAGCCCATTACTCGGCGATCAGCCCCAGCATTTT. Translation gives CASSPLLGDQPQHF.

This clone has a handful of counts. The chain carries TRBV7-9 and TRBJ2-1; TRBD2 matches at 11 bases. The CDR3 is 16 amino acids. CDR1 is SEHNR, CDR2 FQNEAQ, per germline (reference sequence). The trim removed 3 bases at V and 3 bases at J, leaving 4 bases unmatched. CDR3 sequence: CASSFGSGGVYNEQFF. DNA for the CDR3: TGTGCCAGCAGCTTTGGTAGCGGGGGGGTCTACAATGAGCAGTTCTTC.

This clone was recorded a few times. J is TRBJ1-2 and V is TRBV6-5; TRBD1 is a possible D gene (5 bases). The CDR3 extends over 13 amino acids. V lost 6 bases and J 1 base, leaving 9 bases between the germline ends. The V gene's germline CDR1 is MNHEY and CDR2 SVGAGI. The CDR3 region has the DNA TGTGCCAGCAGGCGGGACGGTAACTATGGCTACACCTTC. This sequence encodes CASRRDGNYGYTF.